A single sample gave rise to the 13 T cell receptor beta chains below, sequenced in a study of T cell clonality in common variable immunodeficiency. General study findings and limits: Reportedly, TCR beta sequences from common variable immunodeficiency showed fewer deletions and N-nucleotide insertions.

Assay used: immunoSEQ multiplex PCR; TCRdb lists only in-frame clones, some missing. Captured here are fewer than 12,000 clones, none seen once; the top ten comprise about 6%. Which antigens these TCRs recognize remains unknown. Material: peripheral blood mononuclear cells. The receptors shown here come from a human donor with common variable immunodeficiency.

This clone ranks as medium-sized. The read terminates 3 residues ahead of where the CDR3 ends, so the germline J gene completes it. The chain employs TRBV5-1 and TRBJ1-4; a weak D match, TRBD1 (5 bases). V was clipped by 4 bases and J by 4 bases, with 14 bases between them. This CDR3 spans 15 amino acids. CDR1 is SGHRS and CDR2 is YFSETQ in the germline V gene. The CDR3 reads CASSPKQEHNEKLFF. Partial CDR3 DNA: TGCGCCAGCAGCCCGAAACAGGAGCATAATGAAAAA.

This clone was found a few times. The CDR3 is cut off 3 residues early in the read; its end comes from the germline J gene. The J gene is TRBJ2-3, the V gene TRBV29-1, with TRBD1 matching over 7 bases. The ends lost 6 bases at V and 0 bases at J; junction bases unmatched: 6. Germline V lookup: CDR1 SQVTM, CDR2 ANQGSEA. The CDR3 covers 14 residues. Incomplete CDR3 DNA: TGCAGCGTGACCGGGACAGCTAGCACAGATACG. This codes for CSVTGTASTDT. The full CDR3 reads CSVTGTASTDTQYF.

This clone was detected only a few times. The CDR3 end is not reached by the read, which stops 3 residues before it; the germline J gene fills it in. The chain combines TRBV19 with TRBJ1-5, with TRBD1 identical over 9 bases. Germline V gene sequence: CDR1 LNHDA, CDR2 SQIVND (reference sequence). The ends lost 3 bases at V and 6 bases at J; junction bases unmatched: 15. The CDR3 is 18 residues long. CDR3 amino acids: CASSIGTGGAGAVQPQHF. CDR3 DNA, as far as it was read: TGTGCCAGTAGTATCGGAACAGGGGGCGCAGGGGCGGTTCAGCCC.

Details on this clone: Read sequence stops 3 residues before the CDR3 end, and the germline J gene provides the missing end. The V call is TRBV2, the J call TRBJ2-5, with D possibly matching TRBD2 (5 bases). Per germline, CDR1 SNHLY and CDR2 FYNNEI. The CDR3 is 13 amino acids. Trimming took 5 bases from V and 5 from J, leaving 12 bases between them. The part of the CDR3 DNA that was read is TGTGCCAGCAGTCTACTAGGGCCGGAGACC. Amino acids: CASSLLGPET. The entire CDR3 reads CASSLLGPETQYF.

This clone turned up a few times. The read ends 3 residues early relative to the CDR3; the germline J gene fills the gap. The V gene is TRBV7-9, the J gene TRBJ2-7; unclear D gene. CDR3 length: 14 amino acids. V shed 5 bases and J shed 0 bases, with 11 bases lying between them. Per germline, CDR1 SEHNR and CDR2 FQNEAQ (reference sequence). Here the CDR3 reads CASSLAVSSYEQYF. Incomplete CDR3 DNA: TGTGCCAGCAGCCTTGCGGTTAGCTCCTACGAG.

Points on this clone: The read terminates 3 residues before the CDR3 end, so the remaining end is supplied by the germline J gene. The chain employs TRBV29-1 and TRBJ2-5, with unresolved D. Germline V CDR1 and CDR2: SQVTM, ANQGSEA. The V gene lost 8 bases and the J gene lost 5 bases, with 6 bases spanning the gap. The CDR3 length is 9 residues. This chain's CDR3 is CSPGETQYF. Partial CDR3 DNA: TGCAGCCCCGGGGAGACC.

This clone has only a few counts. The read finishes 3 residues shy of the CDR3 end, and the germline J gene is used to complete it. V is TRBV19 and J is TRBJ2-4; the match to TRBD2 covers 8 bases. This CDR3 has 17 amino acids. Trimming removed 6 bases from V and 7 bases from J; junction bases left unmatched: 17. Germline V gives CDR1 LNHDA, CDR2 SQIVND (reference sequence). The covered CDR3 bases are TGTGCCAGTAGCACTCTGGCTAGCGGGCGAACGGGGAACATT. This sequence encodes CASSTLASGRTGNI. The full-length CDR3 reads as CASSTLASGRTGNIQYF.

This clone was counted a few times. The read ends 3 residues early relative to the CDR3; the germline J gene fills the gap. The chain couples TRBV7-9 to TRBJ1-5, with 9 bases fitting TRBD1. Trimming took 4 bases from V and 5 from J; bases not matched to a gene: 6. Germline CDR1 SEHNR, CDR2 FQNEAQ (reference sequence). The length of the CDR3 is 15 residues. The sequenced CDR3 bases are TGTGCCAGCAGCTGGGGACAGGGTTCATATCAGCCC. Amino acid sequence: CASSWGQGSYQP. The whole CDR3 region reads CASSWGQGSYQPQHF.

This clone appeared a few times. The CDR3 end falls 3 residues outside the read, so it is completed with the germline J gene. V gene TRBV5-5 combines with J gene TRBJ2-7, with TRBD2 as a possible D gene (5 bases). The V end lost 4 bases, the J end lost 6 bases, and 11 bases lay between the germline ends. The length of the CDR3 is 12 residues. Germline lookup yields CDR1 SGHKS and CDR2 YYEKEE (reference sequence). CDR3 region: CASSTLVAEQYF. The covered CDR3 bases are TGTGCCAGCAGCACACTAGTAGCCGAG. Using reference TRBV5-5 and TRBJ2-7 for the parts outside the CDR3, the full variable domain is DAGVTQSPTHLIKTRGQQVTLRCSPISGHKSVSWYQQVLGQGPQFIFQYYEKEERGRGNFPDRFSARQFPNYSSELNVNALLLGDSALYLCASSTLVAEQYFGPGTRLTVT.

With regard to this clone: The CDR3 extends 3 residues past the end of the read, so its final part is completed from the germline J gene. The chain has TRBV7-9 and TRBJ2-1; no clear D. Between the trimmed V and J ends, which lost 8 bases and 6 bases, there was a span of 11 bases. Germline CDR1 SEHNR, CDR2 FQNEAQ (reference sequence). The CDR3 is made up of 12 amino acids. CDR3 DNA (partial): TGTGCCAGCTTACAAGTTCTCAATGAG. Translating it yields CASLQVLNE. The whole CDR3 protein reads CASLQVLNEQFF.

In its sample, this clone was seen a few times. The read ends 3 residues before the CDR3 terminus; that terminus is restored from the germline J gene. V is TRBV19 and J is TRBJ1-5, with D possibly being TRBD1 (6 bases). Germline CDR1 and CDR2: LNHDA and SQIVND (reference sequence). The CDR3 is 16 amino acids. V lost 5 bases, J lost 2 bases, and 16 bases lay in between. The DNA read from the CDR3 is TGTGCCAGTAGTTCTTTGCAGGGGCGGCGCAATCAGCCC. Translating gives CASSSLQGRRNQP. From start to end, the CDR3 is CASSSLQGRRNQPQHF.

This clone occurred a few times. CDR3: CASSPLLAGSYTDTQYF. The covered CDR3 bases are TGTGCCAGCTCACCACTGCTAGCGGGAAGCTACACAGATACG. The V and J genes are TRBV18 and TRBJ2-3, with 9 nucleotides matching TRBD2. The read stops 3 residues short of the end of the CDR3; the missing end is completed from the germline J gene. With 1 base clipped from V and 2 bases from J, the junction kept 7 bases outside the gene matches. Germline V gene data show CDR1 as KGHSH and CDR2 as LQKENI. CDR3 length: 17 residues.

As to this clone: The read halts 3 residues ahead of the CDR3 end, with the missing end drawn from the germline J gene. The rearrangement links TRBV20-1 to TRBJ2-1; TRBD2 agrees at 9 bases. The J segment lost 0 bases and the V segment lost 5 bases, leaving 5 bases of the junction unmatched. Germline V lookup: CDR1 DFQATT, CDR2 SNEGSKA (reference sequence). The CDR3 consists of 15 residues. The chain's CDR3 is CSAASGTSSYNEQFF. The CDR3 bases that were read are TGCAGTGCTGCTAGCGGGACAAGCTCCTACAATGAG.